The 26 T cell receptor beta chains below all came from one sample that was sequenced in a study of vaccination effects on CD4 cells after COVID-19. Within the ViraFEST assay, antigen-specific CD4+ T cells underwent expansion with viral peptide pools prior to sequencing. After more than 9 days in culture, the CD4+ T cells were isolated. SARS-CoV-2 infected the person between March and December 2020, as confirmed by PCR. Which antigens these TCRs recognize remains unknown. This table comes from immunoSEQ multiplex PCR, and its TCRdb copy is limited to in-frame clones, with some not included. The sample lists about 34,000 clones, 73% occurring once. This sample comprised CD4+ T cells from PBMCs cultured with a peptide pool, obtained before COVID-19 vaccination. Receptor source: a human donor who had a prior SARS-CoV-2 infection.

The chain joins TRBV24-1 to TRBJ2-3; 9 bases fit TRBD2. The CDR3 extends over 15 amino acids. The junction had 2 bases not matched to a gene; V was cut back by 5 bases and J by 0 bases. Germline V gene lookup returns CDR1 KGHDR and CDR2 SFDVKD. The CDR3 region has the DNA TGTGCCACCAGTGCTAGCGGGGAAAGCACAGATACGCAGTATTTT. It is translated as CATSASGESTDTQYF.

The chain couples TRBV6-2 or TRBV6-3 to TRBJ1-6; D is uncertain. Trimming pared 6 bases from V and 4 bases from J, leaving 19 bases between. Per the germline V gene, CDR1 is MNHEY and CDR2 is SVGEGT. The CDR3 spans 17 residues. The CDR3 sequence is CASSQRIRSAYNSPLHF. CDR3 sequence (DNA): TGTGCCAGCAGCCAACGGATACGGTCTGCTTATAATTCACCCCTCCACTTT.

DNA for the CDR3: TGTGCCAGCAGTTACTGGGAGGGTCATTATAATTCACCCCTCCACTTT. It translates to CASSYWEGHYNSPLHF. The chain is built from TRBV6-5 and TRBJ1-6, with D hard to call. V lost 1 base, J lost 4 bases, and 11 bases lay in between. The CDR3 is made up of 16 amino acids. The germline CDR1 and CDR2 sequences are MNHEY and SVGAGI.

This chain connects TRBV28 to TRBJ2-5; D tentatively reads TRBD1 or TRBD2 (5 bases each). The CDR3 consists of 15 residues. Germline assignment: CDR1 MDHEN and CDR2 SYDVKM. The V gene lost 6 bases and the J gene lost 4 bases, with 18 bases spanning the gap. The CDR3 DNA reads TGTGCCAGCAGCCCCGGGGCTAGTCCGAGAGAGACCCAGTACTTC. This codes for CASSPGASPRETQYF.

The chain recombines TRBV20-1 with TRBJ1-1; D is unresolved. Germline V gene data show CDR1 as DFQATT and CDR2 as SNEGSKA (reference sequence). V was shortened by 0 bases and J by 8 bases, with 7 bases between the two germline ends. This CDR3 is built from 11 residues. CDR3 nucleotide sequence: TGCAGTGCTAGAGATGTTAGGGAAGCTTTCTTT. Translating gives CSARDVREAFF.

This clone was found a few times. The chain uses TRBV30 and TRBJ2-7; TRBD1 might be the D (7 bases). Trimming removed 6 bases from V and 2 bases from J, with 8 bases in between. The CDR3 is 11 amino acids. The germline gives CDR1 GTSNPN, CDR2 SVGIG (reference sequence). DNA for the CDR3: TGTGCCTGCAGGGGGGCCTACGAGCAGTACTTC. Translation: CACRGAYEQYF. Variable domain in full (rest from reference TRBV30 and TRBJ2-7): SQTIHQWPATLVQPVGSPLSLECTVEGTSNPNLYWYRQAAGRGLQLLFYSVGIGQISSEVPQNLSASRPQDRQFILSSKKLLLSDSGFYLCACRGAYEQYFGPGTRLTVT.

This chain links TRBV7-2 with TRBJ2-2; 12 bases fit TRBD2. J lost 5 bases, V lost 1 base, and 5 bases had no gene match. Germline CDR1 reads SGHTA; CDR2 reads FQGNSA. This CDR3 spans 17 amino acids. This CDR3 reads CASSLGLAGGPTGELFF. Here the CDR3 DNA reads TGTGCCAGCAGCTTAGGCCTAGCGGGAGGGCCGACCGGGGAGCTGTTTTTT.

Only one count was recorded for this clone. The chain has TRBV5-1 and TRBJ1-2; D is ambiguous. This CDR3 is built from 12 residues. Trimming pared 0 bases from V and 4 bases from J, leaving 4 bases between. From germline, CDR1 is SGHRS and CDR2 YFSETQ. The CDR3 sequence: CASSLGIYGYTF. The CDR3 coding sequence is TGCGCCAGCAGCTTGGGCATCTATGGCTACACCTTC.

This clone has a single count. V and J are TRBV12-5 and TRBJ1-1; no reliable D call. Germline loops: CDR1 LGHNT, CDR2 FRNRAP. V shed 6 bases and J shed 0 bases, with 11 bases lying between them. This CDR3 has 14 amino acids. The CDR3 sequence is CASGLFGVNTEAFF. DNA for the CDR3: TGTGCTAGTGGCCTCTTCGGGGTGAACACTGAAGCTTTCTTT.

This chain uses TRBV5-4 with TRBJ2-7; 7 bases are a match to TRBD1. V was clipped by 0 bases and J by 2 bases; unmatched bases: 11. This CDR3 is 17 amino acids long. Germline loops: CDR1 SGHNT, CDR2 YYREEE (reference sequence). DNA for the CDR3: TGTGCCAGCAGCTTGGCCCCCAGGACAGGACATACCTACGAGCAGTACTTC. Translating gives CASSLAPRTGHTYEQYF.

This chain connects TRBV2 to TRBJ2-3; 9 nucleotides agree with TRBD1. With V trimmed by 6 bases and J by 0 bases, 13 bases remained unmatched. Germline CDR1 and CDR2: SNHLY and FYNNEI. The CDR3 totals 18 residues. In nucleotides, the CDR3 is TGTGCCAGCAGACCCGGGACAGGGACCAAACTAAGCACAGATACGCAGTATTTT. This sequence encodes CASRPGTGTKLSTDTQYF.

This clone was counted between two and nine times. The chain carries TRBV12-5 and TRBJ2-3; possible D gene TRBD1, 5 bases. Germline loops: CDR1 LGHNT, CDR2 FRNRAP. The CDR3 has 14 amino acids. V was pared by 0 bases and J by 5 bases, with 9 bases between. In nucleotides, the CDR3 is TGTGCTAGTGGTTTGGTACCAGGGTTAGATACGCAGTATTTT. Its protein product is CASGLVPGLDTQYF.

The genes are TRBV11-3 and TRBJ2-1, with 7 bases matching TRBD2. CDR3 size: 16 residues. Germline-derived CDR1 and CDR2 are SGHNT and YENEEA. Germline trimming cut 5 bases from V and 9 bases from J; bases unmatched to any gene: 16. CDR3 bases: TGTGCCAGCAGCGCCGTGGTAGGAGGCCCGGGAGGTGAGCAGTTCTTC. The encoded protein is CASSAVVGGPGGEQFF.

The rearrangement joins TRBV5-1 to TRBJ1-4, with 8 nucleotides matching TRBD1. This CDR3 has 14 residues. The V segment lost 3 bases and the J segment 8 bases; nucleotides outside the gene matches: 6. Germline-derived CDR1 and CDR2 are SGHRS and YFSETQ. CDR3 loop: CASSSDRGGEKLFF. CDR3 in DNA: TGCGCCAGCAGCTCAGACAGGGGTGGGGAAAAACTGTTTTTT.

The rearrangement uses TRBV27 and TRBJ2-2; the D is unclear. The CDR3 has 15 amino acids. The V and J ends lost 2 bases and 4 bases respectively, with 11 bases between them. Per germline, CDR1 MNHEY and CDR2 SMNVEV (reference sequence). The CDR3 DNA is TGTGCCAGCAGTTTACTGGCAGGAAGCACCGGGGAGCTGTTTTTT. Translated: CASSLLAGSTGELFF.

This sequence joins TRBV5-4 and TRBJ2-7; 8 nucleotides align to TRBD2. The germline CDR1 and CDR2 sequences are SGHNT and YYREEE (reference sequence). V shed 0 bases and J 6 bases; nucleotides not matched to a gene: 5. This CDR3 is 14 amino acids long. CDR3 bases: TGTGCCAGCAGCTTGGAGCGGGAGAGATCCGAGCAGTACTTC. This translates into CASSLERERSEQYF.

This clone was counted between two and nine times. The chain joins TRBV5-6 to TRBJ2-2, with 10 bases that match TRBD2. Germline V gene data show CDR1 as SGHDT and CDR2 as YYEEEE. V lost 1 base, J lost 1 base, and 1 base stayed unmatched. The CDR3 sequence is 16 residues long. The DNA for the CDR3 is TGTGCCAGCAGCTTGCGACTAGCGGGGAACACCGGGGAGCTGTTTTTT. It codes for CASSLRLAGNTGELFF.

This chain links TRBV6-5 with TRBJ2-7, with 9 bases identical to TRBD1. CDR3 length: 15 amino acids. The junction had 10 bases not matched to a gene; V was cut back by 7 bases and J by 3 bases. Germline assignment: CDR1 MNHEY and CDR2 SVGAGI. The CDR3 DNA reads TGTGCCAGCAACCTACAGGGGGCAGGGGGCTACGAGCAGTACTTC. Its translation: CASNLQGAGGYEQYF.

V gene TRBV9 combines with J gene TRBJ2-3; the match to TRBD1 covers 9 bases. Germline assignment: CDR1 SGDLS and CDR2 YYNGEE. The CDR3 spans 12 residues. V gave up 3 bases and J gave up 9 bases; unmatched junction bases: 2. CDR3: CASSETGGTQYF. The CDR3 DNA reads TGTGCCAGCAGCGAGACAGGGGGGACGCAGTATTTT.

The V gene is TRBV5-4, the J gene TRBJ1-3, with no clear D. Germline CDR1 and CDR2: SGHNT and YYREEE (reference sequence). CDR3 length: 15 residues. V gave up 0 bases and J gave up 4 bases, with 11 bases separating them. The CDR3 reads CASSLGGLGGNTIYF. The CDR3 DNA reads as TGTGCCAGCAGCTTGGGGGGTCTGGGAGGAAACACCATATATTTT.

The genes are TRBV4-3 and TRBJ1-6; D unclear. The CDR3 is made up of 13 amino acids. The germline V gene encodes CDR1 LGHNA and CDR2 YSLEER. V lost 0 bases, J lost 9 bases, and 6 bases lay in between. The CDR3: CASSQDWSSPLHF. As DNA, the CDR3 is TGCGCCAGCAGCCAAGATTGGAGTTCACCCCTCCACTTT.

This rearrangement joins TRBV4-2 to TRBJ2-2; D gene unclear. The CDR3 sequence is 13 residues long. V was trimmed by 0 bases and J by 7 bases, leaving 6 bases between them. Germline V lookup: CDR1 LGHNA, CDR2 YNFKEQ. CDR3 DNA sequence: TGTGCCAGCAGCCAAGACAGAATCGGGGAGCTGTTTTTT. Translated: CASSQDRIGELFF.

This chain links TRBV19 with TRBJ1-4; D unresolved. The V gene's germline CDR1 is LNHDA and CDR2 SQIVND (reference sequence). The CDR3 consists of 12 residues. The V end was cut by 5 bases, the J end by 5 bases, with 6 bases between. The CDR3 protein is CASSPTNEKLFF. The CDR3 DNA reads as TGTGCCAGTAGTCCGACGAATGAAAAACTGTTTTTT.

The chain is built from TRBV10-3 and TRBJ1-6; TRBD1 is a possible D gene (6 bases). V lost 3 bases and J lost 10, with 16 bases in between. This CDR3 has 15 amino acids. Per the germline V gene, CDR1 is ENHRY and CDR2 is SYGVKD. CDR3 in DNA: TGTGCCATCAGTGAATCGGGACAAGGGGTGTCACCCCTCCACTTT. Its translation is CAISESGQGVSPLHF.

The chain joins TRBV2 to TRBJ1-2; TRBD1 aligns across 7 bases. V dropped 7 bases and J dropped 2; count of bases not matched to a gene: 7. The CDR3 has 14 amino acids. Germline CDR1 SNHLY, CDR2 FYNNEI. CDR3 region: CASNLGQANYGYTF. CDR3 bases: TGTGCCAGCAACCTAGGACAGGCAAACTATGGCTACACCTTC.

The rearrangement uses TRBV7-9 and TRBJ1-4; possibly TRBD1 for D (5 bases). V was shortened by 2 bases and J by 7 bases, with 11 bases between the two germline ends. Germline assignment: CDR1 SEHNR and CDR2 FQNEAQ (reference sequence). This CDR3 has 14 residues. The CDR3 is CASSLYLGGEKLFF. Here the CDR3 DNA reads TGTGCCAGCAGCTTATACCTGGGGGGTGAAAAACTGTTTTTT. The variable domain in full, with the rest retrieved from reference TRBV7-9 and TRBJ1-4, is DTGVSQNPRHKITKRGQNVTFRCDPISEHNRLYWYRQTLGQGPEFLTYFQNEAQLEKSRLLSDRFSAERPKGSFSTLEIQRTEQGDSAMYLCASSLYLGGEKLFFGSGTQLSVL.